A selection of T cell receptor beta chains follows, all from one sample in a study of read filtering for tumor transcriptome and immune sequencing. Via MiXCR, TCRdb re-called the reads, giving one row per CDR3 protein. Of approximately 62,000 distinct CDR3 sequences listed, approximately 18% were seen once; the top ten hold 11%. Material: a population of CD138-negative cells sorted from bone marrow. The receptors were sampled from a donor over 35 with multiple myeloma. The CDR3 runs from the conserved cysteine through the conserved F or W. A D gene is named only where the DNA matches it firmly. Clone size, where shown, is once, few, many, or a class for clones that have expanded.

TGTGCCAGCAGTGAAGCTCGCCTAGCGGGGGGTTTTTCCCAAGAGACCCAGTACTTC,CASSEARLAGGFSQETQYF,many,TRBJ2-5,TRBD2,TRBV2
TGCAGTGCTAAAGGGCATCCGAACACTGAAGCTTTCTTT,CSAKGHPNTEAFF,.,TRBJ1-1,.,TRBV20-1
TGTGCCATCAGTGAGGGAAGAGGACAAGAGACCCAGTACTTC,CAISEGRGQETQYF,once,TRBJ2-5,.,TRBV10-3
TGCAGCGTCCGGGACCGCCGCACAGATACGCAGTATTTT,CSVRDRRTDTQYF,many,TRBJ2-3,.,TRBV29-1
TGTGCCAGCTCACCACGAGAAGGGGGCGAGGGTAACGTCCTGACTTTC,CASSPREGGEGNVLTF,many,TRBJ2-6,TRBD1,TRBV18
TGTGCCAGCAGCGTAGAGCACAGGGGGACTGAAGCTTTCTTT,CASSVEHRGTEAFF,many,TRBJ1-1,TRBD1,TRBV9
TGTGCAAGCCGAAGGCAGGGTCGAGAGACCCAGTACTTC,CASRRQGRETQYF,many,TRBJ2-5,.,TRBV19
TGTGCCAGCAGCGTGGCAGGGGGCGCAAGTGAAAAACTGTTTTTT,CASSVAGGASEKLFF,.,TRBJ1-4,TRBD1,TRBV9
TGTGCCAGCTCACCCCTAGCCAAAAACATTCAGTACTTC,CASSPLAKNIQYF,.,TRBJ2-4,.,TRBV18
TGTGTCAGCAGCTCGGAGGGGGCTCCCGGGGAGCTGTTTTTT,CVSSSEGAPGELFF,.,TRBJ2-2,.,TRBV5-4
TGTGCCAGCAGCCCATCGGGGACCTACGAGCAGTACTTC,CASSPSGTYEQYF,many,TRBJ2-7,.,TRBV28
TGTGCCAGCAGTTATTTTCTCACAGGGTCGGCTCAGCCCCAGCATTTT,CASSYFLTGSAQPQHF,many,TRBJ1-5,.,TRBV6-6
TGCAGTGCCCCTGGGGTTAGGGAGACTTACGAGCAGTACTTC,CSAPGVRETYEQYF,.,TRBJ2-7,.,TRBV20-1
TGTGCCAGCAACCGGAAGGGCCCTTTCTCTGGGGCCAACGTCCTGACTTTC,CASNRKGPFSGANVLTF,many,TRBJ2-6,.,TRBV3-1
TGTGCCAGCAGTTTACATCTTGATGATCCGGGCACTGAAGCTTTCTTT,CASSLHLDDPGTEAFF,many,TRBJ1-1,.,TRBV28
TGTGCCAGCAGCCACGTCCGGACCCACAGGGCTTCGAACACTGAAGCTTTCTTT,CASSHVRTHRASNTEAFF,few,TRBJ1-1,.,TRBV3-1
TGTGCCAGCAGCTTATCGGGGAACAGGGAAGCTTTCTTT,CASSLSGNREAFF,.,TRBJ1-1,.,TRBV7-3
TGCAGCGTTGTTGGACAGGGAGGCTACAATGAGCAGTTCTTC,CSVVGQGGYNEQFF,many,TRBJ2-1,TRBD1,TRBV29-1
TGTGCCAGCAGCTTAGTACGGAACACTGAAGCTTTCTTT,CASSLVRNTEAFF,many,TRBJ1-1,.,TRBV7-2
TGCAGCGTTGAAGATGCGCCCATCCTCCCCTTC,CSVEDAPILPF,.,TRBJ1-2,.,TRBV29-1
TGTGCCAGCAGCTCACCCGTGCACAGGGATAATCCAGAGACCCAGTACTTC,CASSSPVHRDNPETQYF,many,TRBJ2-5,.,TRBV7-9
TGCAGCGTCGCGACTAGCGGGAGAAGATACAATGAGCAGTTCTTC,CSVATSGRRYNEQFF,many,TRBJ2-1,TRBD2,TRBV29-1
TGTGCCACCGCAGGGAGGTGGACAGATACGCAGTATTTT,CATAGRWTDTQYF,many,TRBJ2-3,.,TRBV15
TGTGTCTGGAGTCCGGGACTAGGTGATAATGAGCAGTTCTTC,CVWSPGLGDNEQFF,once,TRBJ2-1,TRBD2,TRBV30
TGTGCCAGTAGGACGAGACAGGGAGGGACCCAGTACTTC,CASRTRQGGTQYF,many,TRBJ2-5,.,TRBV19
TGTGCCAGCGGAGATCTGGGACAGGGGGGGGCCAACGTCCTGACTTTC,CASGDLGQGGANVLTF,many,TRBJ2-6,TRBD1,TRBV2